The source of this T cell receptor (beta chain) is a study of shared clonotypes between healthy human individuals. Study findings and constraints: The naive CD4 repertoires of a few donors were compared, and roughly 5.1% of clonotypes were shared. An expected dependence of interdonor clonotype sharing on sequencing depth was noted.

V was pared by 5 bases and J by 3 bases, with 25 bases between. The germline CDR1 and CDR2 sequences are SGHTA and FQGNSA. The CDR3 has 18 residues. The naive CD8 population came from CD45RO-negative cells selected for CCR7, without terminally differentiated effector memory CD45RA+ cells. As concerns this clone: The antigen remains unidentified.

Profiled with immunoSEQ multiplex PCR; TCRdb holds only in-frame clones, not every one. Here the sample spans roughly 770,000 clones, about 96% being singletons. Sequencing was carried out using naive CD8+ T cells sorted from blood. The chain joins TRBV7-2 to TRBJ2-5; D might be TRBD1 or TRBD2, each matching 5 bases. The TCR sequence derives from a man in his thirties or forties in good health. The CDR3 here is CASSVDPGLGETEETQYF. CDR3 nucleotides: TGTGCCAGCAGCGTTGACCCCGGCTTGGGGGAGACGGAAGAGACCCAGTACTTC.